The 26 T cell receptor beta chains given below trace back to one sample, sequenced in a study of CD8 T cells in ankylosing spondylitis. Each CDR3 protein gets one entry after TCRdb re-called the 5' RACE reads with MiXCR. The data show 200,000 to 300,000 distinct CDR3 sequences, with roughly a tenth seen just once and roughly 2.5% held by the top ten. What was sequenced was blood, either unsorted or a sorted T cell fraction (not recorded which). Receptor source: a male donor with ankylosing spondylitis or in good health (not recorded which).

This clonotype was recorded a few times. The DNA of the CDR3 is TGCAGCGTTGTAAGGACAGGGTCCTATGGCTACACCTTC. Translated, it gives CSVVRTGSYGYTF. The chain carries TRBV29-1 and TRBJ1-2, with 8 bases lining up with TRBD1. Germline lookup yields CDR1 SQVTM and CDR2 ANQGSEA. CDR3 size: 13 residues. V shed 4 bases, J shed 4 bases, and the junction held 5 bases outside the gene matches. The variable domain in full, with the rest retrieved from reference TRBV29-1 and TRBJ1-2, is SAVISQKPSRDICQRGTSLTIQCQVDSQVTMMFWYRQQPGQSLTLIATANQGSEATYESGFVIDKFPISRPNLTFSTLTVSNMSPEDSSIYLCSVVRTGSYGYTFGSGTRLTVV.

The chain employs TRBV29-1 and TRBJ2-3; tentatively, D is TRBD1 or TRBD2 (5 bases each). CDR1 is SQVTM, CDR2 ANQGSEA, per germline. This CDR3 region has 15 residues. V lost 0 bases, J lost 1 base, and 11 bases lay in between. CDR3 DNA sequence: TGCAGCGTTGAAGATTGGGGGTCCCGCACAGATACGCAGTATTTT. This gives the protein CSVEDWGSRTDTQYF.

This clonotype occurred once. The chain has TRBV6-1 and TRBJ2-2, with a weak D call TRBD1 (6 bases). From germline, CDR1 is MNHNS and CDR2 SASEGT. V lost 6 bases and J 6 bases, leaving 17 bases between the germline ends. The CDR3 covers 15 residues. The CDR3 spells CASRGLSQGPGELFF. As DNA, the CDR3 is TGTGCCAGCAGGGGATTAAGTCAGGGGCCCGGGGAGCTGTTTTTT.

In this sample, this clonotype turned up a few times. The chain is built from TRBV20-1 and TRBJ2-3, with unresolved D. The CDR3 runs to 14 residues. V dropped 6 bases and J dropped 1 base, with 14 bases sitting between them. Germline V gene data show CDR1 as DFQATT and CDR2 as SNEGSKA (reference sequence). CDR3 loop: CSAPTTVGTDTQYF. The CDR3 coding sequence is TGCAGTGCACCCACTACTGTCGGCACAGATACGCAGTATTTT.

This clonotype was seen repeatedly, ten times or more. The V call is TRBV20-1, the J call TRBJ2-2; 9 bases map to TRBD1. V shed 7 bases and J 3 bases; nucleotides not matched to a gene: 9. The CDR3 runs to 15 residues. Germline CDR1 and CDR2: DFQATT and SNEGSKA (reference sequence). The CDR3 sequence is CSGVDRGADTGELFF. The CDR3 nucleotides are TGCAGTGGCGTGGACAGGGGAGCGGACACCGGGGAGCTGTTTTTT.

The chain joins TRBV7-9 to TRBJ2-7, with D possibly being TRBD1 (6 bases). The germline V gene encodes CDR1 SEHNR and CDR2 FQNEAQ (reference sequence). The CDR3 is 16 residues long. Trimming cost V 4 bases and J 0 bases, with 16 bases left between them. The chain's CDR3 is CASSSLGTTSSYEQYF. Written as DNA, the CDR3 is TGTGCCAGCAGCTCCTTGGGGACAACGAGCTCCTACGAGCAGTACTTC. The full variable domain, in which reference TRBV7-9 and TRBJ2-7 provide the parts outside the CDR3, is DTGVSQNPRHKITKRGQNVTFRCDPISEHNRLYWYRQTLGQGPEFLTYFQNEAQLEKSRLLSDRFSAERPKGSFSTLEIQRTEQGDSAMYLCASSSLGTTSSYEQYFGPGTRLTVT.

The V gene is TRBV6-5, the J gene TRBJ1-1; no clear D gene. Per the germline V gene, CDR1 is MNHEY and CDR2 is SVGAGI. The CDR3 covers 15 residues. Trimming took off 1 base at V and 4 bases at J, with 13 bases between the two ends. The CDR3 bases are TGTGCCAGCAGTTACTTCTCCGGTAGCGGCACTGAAGCTTTCTTT. Protein sequence: CASSYFSGSGTEAFF.

Many counts were recorded for this clonotype. The V and J genes are TRBV20-1 and TRBJ2-1; D is unresolved. This CDR3 is 14 amino acids long. From germline, CDR1 is DFQATT and CDR2 SNEGSKA (reference sequence). V lost 3 bases to trimming and J lost 2 bases, with 11 bases between them. The CDR3 nucleotides are TGCAGTGCTAGCGGGCTTAACGCCTACAATGAGCAGTTCTTC. Residues: CSASGLNAYNEQFF.

This clonotype was counted at least ten times. This sequence joins TRBV2 and TRBJ2-5, with 8 positions matching TRBD1. V shed 6 bases and J 1 base; nucleotides not matched to a gene: 1. This CDR3 is built from 13 residues. In germline, CDR1 is SNHLY, CDR2 FYNNEI. The chain's CDR3 is CASRGTGQETQYF. CDR3 nucleotides: TGTGCCAGCAGGGGGACAGGCCAAGAGACCCAGTACTTC.

This clonotype was detected only a few times. The chain couples TRBV2 to TRBJ2-2; TRBD2 is a possible D gene (6 bases). The CDR3 loop spans 16 amino acids. CDR1 and CDR2 from the germline V gene are SNHLY and FYNNEI. V lost 4 bases and J 4 bases, leaving 16 bases between the germline ends. The CDR3 is CASSVLTSAGTGELFF. CDR3 nucleotide sequence: TGTGCCAGCAGTGTCCTGACTAGTGCGGGCACCGGGGAGCTGTTTTTT.

Many counts were recorded for this clonotype. This rearrangement joins TRBV5-1 to TRBJ2-3, with D possibly being TRBD1 (6 bases). Germline V CDR1 and CDR2: SGHRS, YFSETQ. The ends were cut back, 0 bases at V and 5 bases at J, with 19 bases in the middle. The CDR3 contains 17 residues. The CDR3 DNA follows: TGCGCCAGCAGCTTGGTTGCCCAGGGGAGAAATGGAGATACGCAGTATTTT. Translating gives CASSLVAQGRNGDTQYF. Combining the CDR3 with reference TRBV5-1 and TRBJ2-3 gives the whole variable domain KAGVTQTPRYLIKTRGQQVTLSCSPISGHRSVSWYQQTPGQGLQFLFEYFSETQRNKGNFPGRFSGRQFSNSRSEMNVSTLELGDSALYLCASSLVAQGRNGDTQYFGPGTRLTVL.

Ten or more counts support this clonotype. The chain carries TRBV20-1 and TRBJ2-5; perhaps D is TRBD1 or TRBD2 (5 bases each). V was pared by 3 bases and J by 0 bases, with 14 bases between. CDR1 is DFQATT, CDR2 SNEGSKA, per germline (reference sequence). The CDR3 is 15 amino acids. As DNA, the CDR3 is TGCAGTGCTAGGAGTGACGGGACGAACCAAGAGACCCAGTACTTC. This codes for CSARSDGTNQETQYF.

This chain connects TRBV19 to TRBJ2-5; 12 positions agree with TRBD2. The germline V gene has CDR1 LNHDA and CDR2 SQIVND (reference sequence). After removal of 7 bases from V and 4 bases from J, the junction contained 7 bases not matched to a gene. This CDR3 has 15 residues. The chain's CDR3 is CASKELAGGRETQYF. CDR3 in DNA: TGTGCCAGTAAGGAACTAGCGGGAGGTAGAGAGACCCAGTACTTC.

The sample holds many counts of this clonotype. The J gene is TRBJ2-2, the V gene TRBV12-3 or TRBV12-4, with 8 nucleotides matching TRBD1. The CDR3 runs to 18 residues. V shed 2 bases and J 4 bases; nucleotides not matched to a gene: 12. In DNA, the CDR3 is TGTGCCAGCAGTTTATATAGGCAGGGGGCCTGGGGCACCGGGGAGCTGTTTTTT. Protein product: CASSLYRQGAWGTGELFF.

This clonotype was detected many times. This chain's CDR3 is CAWSSGALGNEQFF. The CDR3 nucleotides are TGTGCCTGGAGTTCGGGGGCTCTAGGTAATGAGCAGTTCTTC. This rearrangement joins TRBV30 to TRBJ2-1; D assignment may be TRBD1 or TRBD2 (6 bases each). V gave up 2 bases and J gave up 7 bases, with 15 bases separating them. This CDR3 region has 14 residues. Germline V lookup: CDR1 GTSNPN, CDR2 SVGIG (reference sequence). The entire variable domain, with the rest obtained from reference TRBV30 and TRBJ2-1, is as follows: SQTIHQWPATLVQPVGSPLSLECTVEGTSNPNLYWYRQAAGRGLQLLFYSVGIGQISSEVPQNLSASRPQDRQFILSSKKLLLSDSGFYLCAWSSGALGNEQFFGPGTRLTVL.

A few counts support this clonotype. This chain links TRBV4-2 with TRBJ2-6; possibly TRBD1 or TRBD2 for D (5 bases each). Per germline, CDR1 LGHNA and CDR2 YNFKEQ. CDR3 size: 17 residues. Trimming cost V 4 bases and J 0 bases, with 13 bases left between them. The DNA for the CDR3 is TGTGCCAGCAGCCCTGGGGGTGGGGGCTCTGGGGCCAACGTCCTGACTTTC. It translates to CASSPGGGGSGANVLTF.

At least ten counts were recorded for this clonotype. The genes are TRBV6-5 and TRBJ1-4; the D gene is possibly TRBD1 (6 bases). The CDR3 contains 16 residues. Germline V gene data show CDR1 as MNHEY and CDR2 as SVGAGI. Between the trimmed V and J ends, which lost 2 bases and 4 bases, there was a span of 14 bases. This CDR3 is CASSYRGDRNNEKLFF. The CDR3 DNA reads TGTGCCAGCAGTTACAGGGGAGACAGGAATAATGAAAAACTGTTTTTT.

This clonotype was counted many times. The chain links TRBV11-1 to TRBJ2-5, with TRBD1 as a possible D gene (5 bases). Trimming pared 6 bases from V and 1 base from J, leaving 9 bases between. CDR1 is SGHAT and CDR2 is FQDESV in the germline V gene (reference sequence). The CDR3 totals 13 residues. In DNA, the CDR3 is TGTGCCAGCAGGAGACAGTCCCAAGAGACCCAGTACTTC. Its protein is CASRRQSQETQYF.

CDR3 sequence: CASSPRQGETQYF. CDR3 nucleotide sequence: TGTGCCAGCTCACCAAGACAGGGAGAGACCCAGTACTTC. This chain joins TRBV18 and TRBJ2-5; 7 positions agree with TRBD1. J gave up 4 bases and V 2 bases, and 1 base lay outside the gene matches. The CDR3 extends over 13 amino acids. Germline assignment: CDR1 KGHSH and CDR2 LQKENI.

This clonotype was picked up many times. The V gene is TRBV10-1, the J gene TRBJ2-4; 7 nucleotides align to TRBD1. This CDR3 comprises 17 residues. Germline values: CDR1 WNHNN, CDR2 SYGVQD (reference sequence). The V and J ends lost 7 bases and 0 bases, in that order; junction bases with no gene match: 12. The CDR3 DNA is TGCGCCAGCAAAGGGACAGCGACCCGACTAGCCAAAAACATTCAGTACTTC. Protein sequence: CASKGTATRLAKNIQYF.

At least ten counts were recorded for this clonotype. The chain uses TRBV6-5 and TRBJ1-3, with 8 bases identical to TRBD1. CDR3 length: 16 residues. The trim removed 0 bases at V and 2 bases at J, leaving 3 bases unmatched. CDR1 is MNHEY, CDR2 SVGAGI, per germline. CDR3 sequence reads: CASSYSQGATGNTIYF. CDR3 DNA sequence: TGTGCCAGCAGTTACTCCCAGGGGGCGACTGGAAACACCATATATTTT.

This clonotype has ten or more counts. V usage is TRBV12-3 or TRBV12-4 and J usage is TRBJ2-1; 10 positions match TRBD2. The CDR3 totals 15 residues. Germline trimming cut 4 bases from V and 3 bases from J; bases unmatched to any gene: 3. DNA of the CDR3: TGTGCCAGCAGTTCCAGCGGGAGGGGCTACAATGAGCAGTTCTTC. It yields the protein CASSSSGRGYNEQFF.

The table lists this clonotype with many counts. The rearrangement joins TRBV10-3 to TRBJ2-7; D gene uncertain. The ends were cut back, 3 bases at V and 3 bases at J, with 3 bases in the middle. In germline, CDR1 is ENHRY, CDR2 SYGVKD. This CDR3 region has 11 residues. The CDR3 nucleotides read TGTGCCATCAGTGACAGCTACGAGCAGTACTTC. Translated, it gives CAISDSYEQYF.

This clonotype was counted many times. The chain combines TRBV20-1 with TRBJ1-4; D unresolved. CDR3 size: 13 residues. Trimming stripped 5 bases from V and 6 bases from J, with 13 bases between. Germline V gene sequence: CDR1 DFQATT, CDR2 SNEGSKA (reference sequence). CDR3 nucleotides: TGCAGTGCTCCCAACACCCCACATGAAAAACTGTTTTTT. It encodes CSAPNTPHEKLFF.

This clonotype showed up many times. The rearrangement joins TRBV3-1 to TRBJ2-3; D possibly matches TRBD1 or TRBD2 (5 bases each). Germline V CDR1 and CDR2: LGHDT, YNNKEL (reference sequence). The ends were cut back, 1 base at V and 1 base at J, with 6 bases in the middle. This CDR3 has 14 residues. In nucleotides, the CDR3 is TGTGCCAGCAGCCAAGGAGGGGGCACAGATACGCAGTATTTT. It specifies CASSQGGGTDTQYF.

There are many counts of this clonotype. The chain joins TRBV5-1 to TRBJ2-7; TRBD1 agrees at 7 bases. The V gene's germline CDR1 is SGHRS and CDR2 YFSETQ. The CDR3 loop spans 15 amino acids. V shed 6 bases and J 2 bases; nucleotides not matched to a gene: 11. The CDR3 DNA reads as TGCGCCAGCACCCCGGCGAGGGGGCTTGCCTACGAGCAGTACTTC. It specifies CASTPARGLAYEQYF.